This T cell receptor beta chain was identified during a study of shared clonotypes between healthy human individuals. With regard to this clone: The identical CDR3 is also encoded by other nucleotide sequences in the sample.

Sequencing used immunoSEQ multiplex PCR; TCRdb keeps in-frame clones, though not all of them. The data contain about 730,000 clones, approximately 77% of them seen just once; the ten biggest clones take up about 1.8%. Sequenced material: memory CD4+ T cells sorted from blood. Noted subset: CD45RA-negative fraction. The source of this sequence is a woman in her 30s in good health.

The CDR3 sequence is CASSQGDRDYNEQFF. The CDR3 region has the DNA TGCGCCAGCAGCCAAGGAGACAGGGATTACAATGAGCAGTTCTTC. V usage is TRBV4-1 and J usage is TRBJ2-1; 7 bases align to TRBD1. Germline V gives CDR1 MGHRA, CDR2 YSYEKL. The V and J ends lost 1 base and 4 bases, in that order; junction bases with no gene match: 4. The CDR3 consists of 15 residues.